This T cell receptor beta chain originates from a study of blood T cell repertoires in COVID-19. One Seattle source followed patients from active infection through their disease course. Authors' analysis steps: Researchers report that nucleated cell counts were estimated from reference gene primer amplification. Data came from immunoSEQ multiplex PCR; TCRdb stores just in-frame clones and leaves some out. V and J calls and clone size are those listed in that table; D and trimming were worked out from the DNA. The sample lists fewer than 55,000 clones, about four fifths occurring once. The germline CDR1 and CDR2 sequences are SGDLS and YYNGEE. With V trimmed by 4 bases and J by 5 bases, 13 bases remained unmatched. There are 18 residues in the CDR3.

The source of this sequence is a woman at least 80 years old with COVID-19, enrolled during active disease. Sequences were obtained from peripheral blood. The chain has TRBV9 and TRBJ2-5; 14 positions match TRBD2. CDR3 residues: CASSPRVGTSGSQETQYF. DNA of the CDR3: TGTGCCAGCAGCCCGAGGGTGGGGACTAGCGGGAGCCAGGAGACCCAGTACTTC.